The present T cell receptor beta chain was sequenced within a study of blood T cell repertoires in COVID-19. Study-wide background: PBMCs, B-cell-depleted T cells, or T cells were the source of the cDNA or gDNA that made up the material.

In the original processing: By means of reference gene primer amplification, nucleated cell counts were estimated. This table comes from immunoSEQ multiplex PCR, and its TCRdb copy is limited to in-frame clones, with some not included. That table gives V, J and clone size, and the DNA gave D and trimming. The sample holds 150,000 or so clones; over 65% are singletons and the top ten take 1.5% to 2%. The CDR3 has 13 amino acids. After removal of 7 bases from V and 9 bases from J, the junction contained 7 bases not matched to a gene. The TCR sequence derives from a man aged 80 or over with acute or convalescent COVID-19. The specimen sequenced was peripheral blood. The chain employs TRBV12-3 or TRBV12-4 and TRBJ2-1; 9 nucleotides align to TRBD1. In nucleotides, the CDR3 is TGTGCCAGCATGCGGGACAGGGCCTTTGAGCAGTTCTTC. It yields the protein CASMRDRAFEQFF.